The 14 T cell receptor beta chains below all came from one sample that was sequenced in a study of T cells in Graves' hyperthyroidism and ophthalmopathy. Authors of the study amplified TCR beta CDR3 regions from RNA transcripts. HTBI primers were used for first-round RT-PCR of the TCR CDR3. TCRdb used MiXCR to reprocess the multiplex PCR reads, holding one entry per CDR3 protein. The data hold around 300,000 distinct CDR3 sequences, with 13% observed a single time. Sequenced material: blood. These receptors originate from a young woman with Graves' hyperthyroidism that later progressed to Graves' ophthalmopathy.

A few counts support this clonotype. The chain uses TRBV10-3 and TRBJ1-4; D call uncertain. CDR1 is ENHRY, CDR2 SYGVKD, per germline. CDR3 size: 14 residues. V dropped 6 bases and J dropped 8 bases, with 16 bases sitting between them. DNA for the CDR3: TGTGCCATCAGCCGAGACTCGGCGGGGGAAAAACTGTTTTTT. Translated, it gives CAISRDSAGEKLFF.

The chain's CDR3 is CSVEDMRAVPYF. The CDR3 coding sequence is TGCAGCGTTGAAGATATGAGGGCGGTACCCTACTTC. The chain combines TRBV29-1 with TRBJ2-5; the D gene is possibly TRBD2 (5 bases). The CDR3 length is 12 residues. Germline-derived CDR1 and CDR2 are SQVTM and ANQGSEA. Trimming shortened V by 0 bases and J by 14 bases, and 16 bases separated the two germline ends.

CDR3 region: CASTWTIQETQYF. In DNA, the CDR3 is TGTGCCAGCACCTGGACTATCCAAGAGACCCAGTACTTC. This chain connects TRBV12-3 or TRBV12-4 to TRBJ2-5; a possible D gene is TRBD2 (6 bases). Trimming pared 7 bases from V and 1 base from J, leaving 10 bases between. The length of the CDR3 is 13 residues.

This chain connects TRBV6-2 or TRBV6-3 to TRBJ1-5, with D possibly being TRBD1 (6 bases). Deletions cut 2 bases from V and 1 base from J, with 21 bases between. In germline, CDR1 is MNHEY, CDR2 SVGEGT. The CDR3 extends over 19 amino acids. Written as DNA, the CDR3 is TGTGCCAGCAGTTACCACCAGATAAGGGAGGGACACAGCAATCAGCCCCAGCATTTT. Translation gives CASSYHQIREGHSNQPQHF.

This clonotype occurred many times. The chain combines TRBV11-2 with TRBJ2-1, with 7 bases that match TRBD2. The CDR3 sequence is 17 residues long. CDR1 is SGHAT and CDR2 is FQNNGV in the germline V gene. Losses at the gene ends were 5 bases for V and 9 bases for J; bases not matched to a gene: 19. CDR3 residues: CASSPRPSGATLSEQFF. The CDR3 DNA reads TGTGCCAGCAGCCCCCGTCCTAGCGGCGCGACCTTAAGTGAGCAGTTCTTC.

This clonotype was counted at least ten times. V gene TRBV28 combines with J gene TRBJ2-1, with D perhaps TRBD1 (5 bases). This CDR3 has 16 amino acids. From germline, CDR1 is MDHEN and CDR2 SYDVKM. The V end lost 5 bases, the J end lost 4 bases, and 18 bases lay between the germline ends. The CDR3 is CASSPPGYRTYNEQFF. DNA of the CDR3: TGTGCCAGCAGTCCACCAGGGTATAGGACGTACAATGAGCAGTTCTTC.

This clonotype was seen at least ten times. The CDR3: CASSQDLGQTYEKLFF. In nucleotides, the CDR3 is TGTGCCAGCAGCCAAGATCTAGGGCAGACCTATGAAAAACTGTTTTTT. The chain is built from TRBV3-1 and TRBJ1-4; D unclear. The CDR3 runs to 16 residues. Germline lookup yields CDR1 LGHDT and CDR2 YNNKEL (reference sequence). Trimming cost V 0 bases and J 6 bases, with 14 bases left between them.

This clonotype was counted at least ten times. This chain links TRBV6-6 with TRBJ2-2; 9 bases agree with TRBD1. Germline V lookup: CDR1 MNHNY, CDR2 SVGAGI (reference sequence). CDR3 length: 15 amino acids. The V segment lost 2 bases and the J segment 5 bases; nucleotides outside the gene matches: 3. The CDR3 protein is CASSYGDRETGELFF. As DNA, the CDR3 is TGTGCCAGCAGTTACGGGGACAGGGAGACCGGGGAGCTGTTTTTT.

DNA for the CDR3: TGTGCCAGCAGCTTAGCTGGGGCTAGCGGGAGACGGGACACAGATACGCAGTATTTT. Its translation is CASSLAGASGRRDTDTQYF. The chain employs TRBV7-2 and TRBJ2-3; 10 bases align to TRBD2. Germline values: CDR1 SGHTA, CDR2 FQGNSA. The CDR3 is made up of 19 amino acids. V lost 0 bases to trimming and J lost 2 bases; unmatched junction nucleotides: 11.

CDR3 amino acids: CASSSRQANSPLHF. CDR3 in DNA: TGTGCCAGCAGTTCGCGGCAGGCTAATTCACCCCTCCACTTT. The gene calls are TRBV12-3 or TRBV12-4 and TRBJ1-6; no clear D. Trimming removed 4 bases from V and 6 bases from J, with 10 bases in between. The CDR3 is made up of 14 amino acids.

This clonotype was seen repeatedly, ten times or more. The V and J genes are TRBV12-3 or TRBV12-4 and TRBJ2-1; no firm D call. The V end lost 1 base, the J end lost 3 bases, and 10 bases lay between the germline ends. CDR3 length: 15 residues. Here the CDR3 reads CASSLGGKRYNEQFF. Written as DNA, the CDR3 is TGTGCCAGCAGTTTAGGAGGAAAACGCTACAATGAGCAGTTCTTC.

This clonotype was counted ten times or more. In DNA form, the CDR3 reads TGTGCCATCAGTGAGCTGGCGGGAGGGCCGAGGCAAGAGACCCAGTACTTC. Its protein product is CAISELAGGPRQETQYF. The chain combines TRBV10-3 with TRBJ2-5; the match to TRBD2 covers 9 bases. Germline V gene sequence: CDR1 ENHRY, CDR2 SYGVKD. Unmatched junction bases numbered 9, after V lost 2 bases and J lost 2 bases. The CDR3 is 17 amino acids.

The gene calls are TRBV15 and TRBJ2-1, with D uncertain. The CDR3 covers 11 residues. The V gene's germline CDR1 is LNHNV and CDR2 YYDKDF (reference sequence). Trimming removed 3 bases at V and 8 bases at J, with 5 bases between. CDR3 protein: CATSRSDEQFF. The CDR3 coding sequence is TGTGCCACCAGCAGGAGTGATGAGCAGTTCTTC.

Many counts were recorded for this clonotype. This rearrangement joins TRBV5-1 to TRBJ2-5, with 10 bases fitting TRBD2. V was clipped by 2 bases and J by 0 bases; unmatched bases: 4. Germline loops: CDR1 SGHRS, CDR2 YFSETQ. The CDR3 runs 16 residues. The CDR3 reads CASSFPSGGYQETQYF. The CDR3 DNA reads as TGCGCCAGCAGCTTCCCTAGCGGGGGATACCAAGAGACCCAGTACTTC. The complete variable domain, with remaining parts taken from reference TRBV5-1 and TRBJ2-5, reads KAGVTQTPRYLIKTRGQQVTLSCSPISGHRSVSWYQQTPGQGLQFLFEYFSETQRNKGNFPGRFSGRQFSNSRSEMNVSTLELGDSALYLCASSFPSGGYQETQYFGPGTRLLVL.